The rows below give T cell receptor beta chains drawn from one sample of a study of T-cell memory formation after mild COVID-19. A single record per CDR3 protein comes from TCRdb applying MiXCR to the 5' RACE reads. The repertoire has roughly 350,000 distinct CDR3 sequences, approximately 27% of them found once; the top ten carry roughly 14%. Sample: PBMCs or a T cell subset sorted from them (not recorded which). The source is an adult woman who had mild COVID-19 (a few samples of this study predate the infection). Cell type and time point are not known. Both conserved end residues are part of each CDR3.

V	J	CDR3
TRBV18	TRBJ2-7	CASSPSQNYEQYF
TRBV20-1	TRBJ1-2	CSAKTGPSGYTF
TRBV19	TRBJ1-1	CASSIIENTEAFF
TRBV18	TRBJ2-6	CASSPGQGRSGANVLTF
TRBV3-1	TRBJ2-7	CASSQAQGGPYEQYF
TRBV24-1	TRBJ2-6	CATSSTSGANVLTF
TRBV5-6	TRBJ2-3	CASSHGTGARTDTQYF
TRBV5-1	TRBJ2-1	CASSPAGLAGVNEQFF
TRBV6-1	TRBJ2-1	CAQHKVPAGGPGEQFF
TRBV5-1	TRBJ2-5	CASSLAARQETQYF
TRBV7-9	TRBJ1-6	CASSFPLGGEYNSPLHF
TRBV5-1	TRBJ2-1	CASSSGTGGRGEQFF
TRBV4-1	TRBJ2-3	CASSPMTGSTDTQYF
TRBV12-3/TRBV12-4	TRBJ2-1	CASTRLAGEGNEQFF
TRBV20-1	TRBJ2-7	CSASGQGAAYEQYF
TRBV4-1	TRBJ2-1	CASSHVRGGSYNGQFF
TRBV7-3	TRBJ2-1	CASSLTAGATYNEQFF
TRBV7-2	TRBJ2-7	CASSYGPTGYEQYF
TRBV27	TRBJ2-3	CASIASGGLGDTQYF
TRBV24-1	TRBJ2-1	CATSATGDRGNEQFF
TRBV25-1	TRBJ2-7	CASSGSYEQYF
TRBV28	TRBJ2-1	CASSFGWTGYNEQFF
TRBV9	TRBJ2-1	CASSDPSGRGEEQFF